The sequence of this TCR beta chain was determined in a study of blood T cell repertoires in COVID-19. Study-wide context: COVID-19 samples, acute and convalescent, were from the United States, Italy and Spain.

V dropped 3 bases and J dropped 3; count of bases not matched to a gene: 6. Germline values: CDR1 LGHDT, CDR2 YNNKEL (reference sequence). The CDR3 is 16 amino acids. Authors' data handling: Estimation of nucleated cell counts was performed using reference gene primer amplification. Generated by immunoSEQ multiplex PCR, the TCRdb table keeps only in-frame clones and is missing some. The V and J calls and clone size are taken from that table; D and trimming were inferred from the DNA. The sample contains over 130,000 clones, approximately 90% of which appear only once. The sample consisted of peripheral blood. This sequence joins TRBV3-1 (or the pseudogene TRBV3-2) and TRBJ2-3, with 10 bases lining up with TRBD2. This clonotype was obtained from a woman in her sixties with active or convalescent COVID-19. CDR3 nucleotides: TGTGCCAGCAGCCAGTTAGCGGGGGGAGGGACAGATACGCAGTATTTT. Protein: CASSQLAGGGTDTQYF.